Below, 30 T cell receptor beta chains from the same sample are listed, as sequenced in a study of blood T cell repertoires in COVID-19. Produced via immunoSEQ multiplex PCR; TCRdb's table is partial and in-frame only. Found here are 15,000 to 17,000 clones, approximately 85% of them singletons; the top ten hold 30% to 35%. Sequencing used peripheral blood. Receptors were obtained from a man between 65 and 80 years old in a cohort sampled during active COVID-19.

The chain employs TRBV18 and TRBJ2-7; weak D call: TRBD1 (5 bases). Trimming cost V 1 base and J 2 bases, with 9 bases left between them. The CDR3 has 14 residues. Germline V gives CDR1 KGHSH, CDR2 LQKENI. The CDR3 DNA is TGTGCCAGCTCACCACAGGACACTACCTACGAGCAGTACTTC. Encoded protein: CASSPQDTTYEQYF.

The rearrangement links TRBV7-9 to TRBJ2-1; D perhaps matches TRBD2 (6 bases). V shed 4 bases and J shed 5 bases, with 18 bases lying between them. There are 16 residues in the CDR3. Germline-derived CDR1 and CDR2 are SEHNR and FQNEAQ (reference sequence). The CDR3 region is CASSSAGTRLHNEQFF. The CDR3 bases are TGTGCCAGCAGCTCAGCCGGGACTCGACTTCACAATGAGCAGTTCTTC.

V usage is TRBV30 and J usage is TRBJ2-2, with D tentatively TRBD1 (6 bases). CDR3 length: 14 residues. Trimming removed 2 bases from V and 6 bases from J, with 13 bases in between. From germline, CDR1 is GTSNPN and CDR2 SVGIG (reference sequence). This chain's CDR3 is CAWSSGDLAGELFF. As DNA, the CDR3 is TGTGCCTGGAGTTCAGGGGATTTGGCCGGGGAGCTGTTTTTT.

This rearrangement joins TRBV18 to TRBJ2-6, with D possibly TRBD2 on 7 matching bases. The CDR3 runs 18 residues. Trimming stripped 1 base from V and 0 bases from J, with 13 bases between. Germline V gene data show CDR1 as KGHSH and CDR2 as LQKENI. CDR3 amino acids: CASSPRGGASSGANVLTF. In DNA form, the CDR3 reads TGTGCCAGCTCACCACGGGGGGGCGCGAGCTCTGGGGCCAACGTCCTGACTTTC.

The CDR3 protein is CAWNRQFQVYGYTF. CDR3 bases: TGTGCCTGGAATCGACAGTTCCAGGTCTATGGCTACACCTTC. The chain combines TRBV30 with TRBJ1-2; possibly TRBD1 for D (5 bases). This CDR3 is 14 amino acids long. The V end lost 4 bases, the J end lost 4 bases, and 16 bases lay between the germline ends. Germline-derived CDR1 and CDR2 are GTSNPN and SVGIG (reference sequence).

CDR3 sequence reads: CASTPSQNNEQFF. The CDR3 DNA is TGTGCCAGCACCCCCTCTCAGAACAATGAGCAGTTCTTC. The rearrangement joins TRBV6-5 to TRBJ2-1; D unresolved. Deletions cut 7 bases from V and 5 bases from J, with 12 bases between. From germline, CDR1 is MNHEY and CDR2 SVGAGI. The CDR3 is made up of 13 amino acids.

V and J are TRBV5-1 and TRBJ2-1; 13 nucleotides match TRBD2. Per the germline V gene, CDR1 is SGHRS and CDR2 is YFSETQ. V lost 0 bases to trimming and J lost 0 bases; unmatched junction nucleotides: 9. The length of the CDR3 is 20 residues. The CDR3 loop reads CASSLATSGRAGGSYNEQFF. CDR3 bases: TGCGCCAGCAGCTTGGCTACTAGCGGGAGGGCCGGTGGCTCCTACAATGAGCAGTTCTTC.

The chain employs TRBV12-3 or TRBV12-4 and TRBJ1-2, with TRBD1 as a possible D gene (6 bases). Trimming pared 7 bases from V and 7 bases from J, leaving 10 bases between. There are 11 residues in the CDR3. CDR3 sequence (DNA): TGTGCCAGCATTTTCAGGGGTGGCTACACCTTC. Translated: CASIFRGGYTF.

The J gene is TRBJ2-7, the V gene TRBV19; 10 bases line up with TRBD2. The ends lost 5 bases at V and 2 bases at J; junction bases unmatched: 6. From germline, CDR1 is LNHDA and CDR2 SQIVND (reference sequence). The CDR3 totals 15 residues. The CDR3 DNA reads TGTGCCAGTAGTTCATTAGCGGGAGGCACCTACGAGCAGTACTTC. Protein sequence: CASSSLAGGTYEQYF.

The chain has TRBV6-2 or TRBV6-3 and TRBJ2-1; 9 bases agree with TRBD1. The ends lost 2 bases at V and 9 bases at J; junction bases unmatched: 8. Germline CDR1 and CDR2: MNHEY and SVGEGT. The CDR3 has 15 residues. Written as DNA, the CDR3 is TGTGCCAGCAGTTACAGTGACAGGGGGGGTGGTGAGCAGTTCTTC. Translating it yields CASSYSDRGGGEQFF.

The V and J genes are TRBV9 and TRBJ2-3; 10 bases line up with TRBD1. V trimming: 3 bases; J trimming: 4 bases; junction bases outside the gene matches: 5. CDR3 size: 15 residues. The germline gives CDR1 SGDLS, CDR2 YYNGEE. The CDR3 sequence: CASSDRQGASDTQYF. CDR3 nucleotide sequence: TGTGCCAGCAGCGACCGACAGGGGGCTTCAGATACGCAGTATTTT.

V is TRBV19 and J is TRBJ2-2; 7 bases fit TRBD1. Looked up from germline, CDR1 is LNHDA and CDR2 is SQIVND (reference sequence). V trimming: 8 bases; J trimming: 5 bases; junction bases outside the gene matches: 14. This CDR3 has 16 amino acids. The CDR3 nucleotides read TGTGCCAGTTGGACCCGCGGACAGGTCGGGACCGGGGAGCTGTTTTTT. Amino acid sequence: CASWTRGQVGTGELFF. The whole variable domain, remainder taken from reference TRBV19 and TRBJ2-2, is DGGITQSPKYLFRKEGQNVTLSCEQNLNHDAMYWYRQDPGQGLRLIYYSQIVNDFQKGDIAEGYSVSREKKESFPLTVTSAQKNPTAFYLCASWTRGQVGTGELFFGEGSRLTVL.

The V gene is TRBV19, the J gene TRBJ2-6, with 7 bases fitting TRBD1. The CDR3 runs 19 residues. Germline lookup yields CDR1 LNHDA and CDR2 SQIVND (reference sequence). The J segment lost 0 bases and the V segment lost 5 bases, leaving 13 bases of the junction unmatched. DNA for the CDR3: TGTGCCAGTAGTGCAGGCCGGACAGGAACTACCTCTGGGGCCAACGTCCTGACTTTC. Translation: CASSAGRTGTTSGANVLTF. The variable domain in full, completed from reference TRBV19 and TRBJ2-6, reads DGGITQSPKYLFRKEGQNVTLSCEQNLNHDAMYWYRQDPGQGLRLIYYSQIVNDFQKGDIAEGYSVSREKKESFPLTVTSAQKNPTAFYLCASSAGRTGTTSGANVLTFGAGSRLTVL.

Here the CDR3 reads CSVESRLAGSYEQYF. Here the CDR3 DNA reads TGCAGCGTTGAATCTCGACTAGCGGGAAGCTACGAGCAGTACTTC. The chain has TRBV29-1 and TRBJ2-7; 11 nucleotides align to TRBD2. The CDR3 consists of 15 residues. The ends lost 2 bases at V and 3 bases at J; junction bases unmatched: 6. The germline gives CDR1 SQVTM, CDR2 ANQGSEA.

This clone was counted only a few times. The chain is built from TRBV19 and TRBJ2-3; 8 nucleotides match TRBD1. The CDR3 length is 14 residues. V trimming: 3 bases; J trimming: 5 bases; junction bases outside the gene matches: 4. CDR1 LNHDA and CDR2 SQIVND come from the germline V gene (reference sequence). The CDR3 region has the DNA TGTGCCAGTAGTATTCAGGGGGCAAAAGATACGCAGTATTTT. Protein: CASSIQGAKDTQYF.

The chain has TRBV3-1 (or the pseudogene TRBV3-2) and TRBJ2-1; 8 nucleotides match TRBD2. V was clipped by 0 bases and J by 3 bases; unmatched bases: 4. This CDR3 has 16 residues. Per germline, CDR1 LGHDT and CDR2 YNNKEL (reference sequence). CDR3 coding DNA: TGTGCCAGCAGCCAAGAGCTAGCGGGTAGCTACAATGAGCAGTTCTTC. As protein: CASSQELAGSYNEQFF.

Regarding this clone: A junction end diverges from the germline sequence, so it may reflect a read error. The chain couples TRBV6-5 to TRBJ1-4; 9 bases match TRBD1. Germline V gene sequence: CDR1 MNHEY, CDR2 SVGAGI. This CDR3 has 13 amino acids. The CDR3 here is CASMGTGNGKLFF. CDR3 sequence (DNA): TGTGCCAGCATGGGGACAGGGAATGGAAAACTGTTTTTT.

J is TRBJ2-1 and V is TRBV27; 9 positions agree with TRBD2. The CDR3 extends over 21 amino acids. V lost 7 bases and J lost 0; bases outside the gene matches: 22. The V gene's germline CDR1 is MNHEY and CDR2 SMNVEV (reference sequence). The CDR3 spells CASTFRGGTSLRGSSYNEQFF. CDR3 nucleotide sequence: TGTGCCAGCACCTTCCGGGGCGGGACTAGCCTCCGGGGTTCCTCCTACAATGAGCAGTTCTTC.

V usage is TRBV6-5 and J usage is TRBJ2-3, with 8 bases aligning to TRBD2. Trimming at V came to 0 bases and at J to 4 bases, leaving 3 bases not matched to a gene. The germline gives CDR1 MNHEY, CDR2 SVGAGI. CDR3 length: 15 residues. The CDR3 nucleotides are TGTGCCAGCAGTTACTCTGCGGGAGGTGCAGATACGCAGTATTTT. Protein sequence: CASSYSAGGADTQYF.

This clone turned up a few times. The chain uses TRBV24-1 and TRBJ1-5, with 7 bases that match TRBD1. Germline CDR1 reads KGHDR; CDR2 reads SFDVKD. CDR3 size: 14 residues. The ends lost 5 bases at V and 3 bases at J; junction bases unmatched: 3. The CDR3 sequence is CATSGQGSNQPQHF. CDR3 nucleotides: TGTGCCACCAGTGGACAGGGCTCCAATCAGCCCCAGCATTTT.

This clone was picked up a small number of times. The chain recombines TRBV24-1 with TRBJ2-1; 7 bases are shared with TRBD1. From germline, CDR1 is KGHDR and CDR2 SFDVKD. CDR3 length equals 16 residues. V dropped 1 base and J dropped 4; count of bases not matched to a gene: 6. The CDR3 region is CATSDFVTGSYNEQFF. The CDR3 nucleotides read TGTGCCACCAGTGATTTTGTGACAGGGTCTTACAATGAGCAGTTCTTC.

This clone was counted a single time. The chain combines TRBV10-1 with TRBJ2-3; tentative D call: TRBD1 (6 bases). This CDR3 comprises 15 residues. Germline CDR1 and CDR2: WNHNN and SYGVQD (reference sequence). Trimming cost V 6 bases and J 4 bases, with 17 bases left between them. The CDR3 protein is CASSPEGDDPDTQYF. The CDR3 nucleotides read TGCGCCAGCAGCCCAGAGGGGGATGACCCAGATACGCAGTATTTT.

The V gene is TRBV2, the J gene TRBJ1-4; D is perhaps TRBD1 (6 bases). Deletions cut 3 bases from V and 8 bases from J, with 13 bases between. The CDR3 has 14 residues. Germline V gene sequence: CDR1 SNHLY, CDR2 FYNNEI. CDR3 in amino acids: CASSDARGSEKLFF. The CDR3 DNA reads as TGTGCCAGCAGTGATGCGAGGGGGAGCGAAAAACTGTTTTTT.

The V and J genes are TRBV7-6 and TRBJ1-2; 11 bases are a match to TRBD1. V dropped 5 bases and J dropped 7; count of bases not matched to a gene: 12. Germline V gene sequence: CDR1 SGHVS, CDR2 FNYEAQ. The CDR3 length is 16 residues. Here the CDR3 reads CASSKAGTGGIGGYTF. DNA for the CDR3: TGTGCCAGCAGCAAAGCCGGGACAGGGGGAATAGGTGGCTACACCTTC.

The genes are TRBV7-2 and TRBJ2-5, with a possible D match to TRBD1 (6 bases). Germline CDR1 and CDR2: SGHTA and FQGNSA. V shed 3 bases and J shed 4 bases, with 15 bases lying between them. This CDR3 has 15 residues. CDR3 in DNA: TGTGCCAGCAGCTTCACGTCGGACAGAACAGAGACCCAGTACTTC. Amino acids: CASSFTSDRTETQYF.

J is TRBJ2-2 and V is TRBV5-8; D is perhaps TRBD2 (6 bases). Deletions cut 6 bases from V and 3 bases from J, with 18 bases between. Germline assignment: CDR1 SGHTS and CDR2 YDEGEE. This CDR3 contains 16 residues. The CDR3, as DNA: TGTGCCAGCACCGGTAGCGGAAGTCTATACACCGGGGAGCTGTTTTTT. Translation: CASTGSGSLYTGELFF.

The chain couples TRBV10-3 to TRBJ1-1; perhaps TRBD1 as D (5 bases). V gave up 11 bases and J gave up 1 base, with 14 bases separating them. The CDR3 is 13 residues long. The germline V gene encodes CDR1 ENHRY and CDR2 SYGVKD. In DNA form, the CDR3 reads TGTGCCTTACGCGGAACAGGGAACACTGAAGCTTTCTTT. As protein: CALRGTGNTEAFF.

The rearrangement links TRBV19 to TRBJ2-5; 9 nucleotides line up with TRBD2. CDR1 is LNHDA, CDR2 SQIVND, per germline (reference sequence). The CDR3 consists of 17 residues. After removal of 7 bases from V and 5 bases from J, the junction contained 17 bases not matched to a gene. The DNA of the CDR3 is TGTGCCAGTACCCCGGGTGGACTAGCGCACTTTAAGGAGACCCAGTACTTC. Protein product: CASTPGGLAHFKETQYF.

The V gene is TRBV5-4, the J gene TRBJ2-1; 13 positions agree with TRBD2. Trimming removed 4 bases from V and 4 bases from J; junction bases left unmatched: 2. The CDR3 has 15 amino acids. Looked up from germline, CDR1 is SGHNT and CDR2 is YYREEE (reference sequence). The CDR3 DNA reads as TGTGCCAGCAGCCCGGGACTAGCGGGGTACAATGAGCAGTTCTTC. Translation: CASSPGLAGYNEQFF.

J is TRBJ2-4 and V is TRBV5-1, with D possibly being TRBD1 (5 bases). Germline CDR1 and CDR2: SGHRS and YFSETQ. The V end lost 0 bases, the J end lost 9 bases, and 16 bases lay between the germline ends. There are 15 residues in the CDR3. In DNA, the CDR3 is TGCGCCAGCAGCTTGGCCGGAATAGCTCAGGGCATTCAGTACTTC. This sequence encodes CASSLAGIAQGIQYF.